The 24 T cell receptor beta chains in this list originate from one sample, sequenced in a study of blood T cells in healthy people across ages. The second PCR ran about 6 to 11 cycles with a sample-barcoded 5' primer and J-beta primers. In TCRdb, the 5' RACE reads were re-called with MiXCR into one record per CDR3 protein. The table records about 680,000 distinct CDR3 sequences, approximately 49% of them present only once. Sequences were obtained from blood. These receptors all stem from an older woman in good health.

V and J are TRBV4-3 and TRBJ2-1; D not certain. The CDR3 extends over 14 amino acids. V lost 0 bases to trimming and J lost 4 bases, with 7 bases between them. Germline CDR1 is LGHNA and CDR2 is YSLEER. The CDR3 is CASSQEANYNEQFF. The DNA of the CDR3 is TGCGCCAGCAGCCAAGAAGCGAATTACAATGAGCAGTTCTTC.

This clonotype turned up a few times. The chain carries TRBV7-2 and TRBJ2-7; 7 bases are shared with TRBD2. V gave up 5 bases and J gave up 5 bases; unmatched junction bases: 12. CDR1 is SGHTA and CDR2 is FQGNSA in the germline V gene. This CDR3 region has 15 residues. CDR3 nucleotide sequence: TGTGCCAGCAGCGTCCAGGCTAGCGGAGAACACGAGCAGTACTTC. Its translation: CASSVQASGEHEQYF.

The chain is built from TRBV24-1 and TRBJ2-7; D not resolved. Germline values: CDR1 KGHDR, CDR2 SFDVKD. V lost 4 bases to trimming and J lost 3 bases, with 9 bases between them. CDR3 size: 13 residues. CDR3 region: CATSDPYSYEQYF. In DNA, the CDR3 is TGTGCCACCAGTGACCCATACAGCTACGAGCAGTACTTC.

This chain joins TRBV21-1 and TRBJ2-5; TRBD1 is the table's D call and was not checked against the DNA. TRBV21-1 is termed a pseudogene. The length of the CDR3 is 16 residues. CDR3 loop: CASGTGFGGAGETQYF. The CDR3 region has the DNA TGTGCCAGCGGTACAGGCTTTGGGGGAGCCGGGGAGACCCAGTACTTC.

The V call is TRBV20-1, the J call TRBJ1-2; TRBD1 aligns across 11 bases. Trimming cost V 2 bases and J 3 bases; bases outside gene matches: 11. The CDR3 loop spans 17 amino acids. Germline V gene sequence: CDR1 DFQATT, CDR2 SNEGSKA (reference sequence). CDR3 in DNA: TGCAGTGCTAGATTTTCCCCCCGGACAGGGGGCGACTATGGCTACACCTTC. This sequence encodes CSARFSPRTGGDYGYTF.

This clonotype came up many times. The gene calls are TRBV25-1 and TRBJ1-2, with D possibly TRBD1 on 5 matching bases. The germline CDR1 and CDR2 sequences are MGHDK and SYGVNS. The CDR3 sequence is 15 residues long. The V and J ends lost 0 bases and 8 bases respectively, with 16 bases between them. The CDR3 nucleotides are TGTGCCAGCAGTGAATACGGGAGCAGGGTCGAAGGCTACACCTTC. Protein sequence: CASSEYGSRVEGYTF.

The chain uses TRBV29-1 and TRBJ2-1; 10 positions match TRBD2. The CDR3 runs 14 residues. CDR1 and CDR2 from the germline V gene are SQVTM and ANQGSEA. Trimming at V came to 6 bases and at J to 7 bases, leaving 9 bases not matched to a gene. The CDR3 DNA is TGCAGCGTCAGAGCGGGAGGGCCGGGTAATGAGCAGTTCTTC. This encodes CSVRAGGPGNEQFF.

The rearrangement links TRBV9 to TRBJ2-1; 9 positions match TRBD2. Germline V CDR1 and CDR2: SGDLS, YYNGEE. V trimming: 4 bases; J trimming: 6 bases; junction bases outside the gene matches: 8. CDR3 size: 15 residues. The CDR3 protein is CASSPRLAGFNEQFF. The CDR3 DNA is TGTGCCAGCAGCCCTCGGCTAGCGGGGTTCAATGAGCAGTTCTTC.

This chain uses TRBV7-2 with TRBJ2-1; tentatively, D is TRBD1 or TRBD2 (6 bases each). CDR3 length equals 17 residues. Germline lookup yields CDR1 SGHTA and CDR2 FQGNSA. V lost 2 bases and J 9 bases, leaving 23 bases between the germline ends. The CDR3 DNA sequence: TGTGCCAGCAGCTTAACCGGGACAAAAGGGGGGAGAGGTGAGCAGTTCTTC. Its protein is CASSLTGTKGGRGEQFF.

This chain links TRBV15 with TRBJ2-3; D remains unclear. Germline values: CDR1 LNHNV, CDR2 YYDKDF (reference sequence). With 0 bases removed from V and 8 bases from J, the gap between germline ends came to 15 bases. The CDR3 covers 15 residues. CDR3 amino acids: CATSRDPRGGGTQYF. The CDR3 DNA is TGTGCCACCAGCAGAGATCCCCGCGGTGGCGGTACGCAGTATTTT.

The chain carries TRBV28 and TRBJ2-1, with D possibly called TRBD1 or TRBD2 (5 bases each). The germline CDR1 and CDR2 sequences are MDHEN and SYDVKM. Trimming shortened V by 7 bases and J by 10 bases, and 20 bases separated the two germline ends. The CDR3 has 14 residues. The CDR3 bases are TGTGCCAGCAAAATTTCGGGGACGGGCTACGAGCAGTTCTTC. Protein: CASKISGTGYEQFF. Full variable domain (rest looked up from reference TRBV28 and TRBJ2-1): DVKVTQSSRYLVKRTGEKVFLECVQDMDHENMFWYRQDPGLGLRLIYFSYDVKMKEKGDIPEGYSVSREKKERFSLILESASTNQTSMYLCASKISGTGYEQFFGPGTRLTVL.

This clonotype was observed a few times. The rearrangement uses TRBV20-1 and TRBJ2-7; 10 positions match TRBD1. The germline V gene encodes CDR1 DFQATT and CDR2 SNEGSKA (reference sequence). Unmatched junction bases numbered 5, after V lost 5 bases and J lost 4 bases. The CDR3 spans 13 residues. The CDR3 protein is CSAVGQGTYEQYF. The CDR3 DNA follows: TGCAGTGCTGTGGGACAGGGGACGTACGAGCAGTACTTC.

This clonotype was counted a single time. The chain carries TRBV5-5 and TRBJ2-2; D possibly matches TRBD1 or TRBD2 (5 bases each). V was cut by 6 bases and J by 0 bases, with 12 bases left in between. CDR1 and CDR2 (germline): SGHKS, YYEKEE (reference sequence). This CDR3 has 15 residues. CDR3 sequence: CASTPRDPNTGELFF. The CDR3 DNA follows: TGTGCCAGCACCCCACGGGACCCGAACACCGGGGAGCTGTTTTTT.

This clonotype turned up a few times. The V call is TRBV6-5, the J call TRBJ2-5; weak D call: TRBD2 (6 bases). This CDR3 has 15 residues. With 0 bases removed from V and 0 bases from J, the gap between germline ends came to 8 bases. CDR1 and CDR2 (germline): MNHEY, SVGAGI. Here the CDR3 reads CASSYSGGNQETQYF. CDR3 DNA: TGTGCCAGCAGTTACTCTGGGGGGAACCAAGAGACCCAGTACTTC.

This clonotype was picked up a small number of times. The chain employs TRBV7-2 and TRBJ2-7; 10 bases are shared with TRBD1. There are 15 residues in the CDR3. V trimming: 5 bases; J trimming: 4 bases; junction bases outside the gene matches: 8. The V gene's germline CDR1 is SGHTA and CDR2 FQGNSA. This CDR3 reads CASSKYRDRGYEQYF. DNA of the CDR3: TGTGCCAGCAGCAAGTACCGGGACAGGGGATACGAGCAGTACTTC.

This CDR3 reads CASRTDGYEQYF. The CDR3 region has the DNA TGTGCCAGCAGAACGGACGGATACGAGCAGTACTTC. The V and J genes are TRBV6-2 or TRBV6-3 and TRBJ2-7, with D hard to call. The CDR3 contains 12 residues. The germline V gene has CDR1 MNHEY and CDR2 SVGEGT. V was cut by 6 bases and J by 4 bases, with 10 bases left in between.

This clonotype was observed a handful of times. The J gene is TRBJ2-7, the V gene TRBV6-1; TRBD2 agrees at 11 bases. The last part of the DNA fits TRBJ2-5 better; the J call may be wrong. The CDR3 consists of 15 residues. Looked up from germline, CDR1 is MNHNS and CDR2 is SASEGT. DNA of the CDR3: TGTGCCAGCAGTGAAGGTAGCGGGGGGGGAGAGACCCAGTACTTC. It specifies CASSEGSGGGETQYF.

A note on this clonotype: One base away lies a much larger clone, so this may be a sequencing read error. The chain uses TRBV20-1 and TRBJ2-7; 10 bases map to TRBD2. Germline V gives CDR1 DFQATT, CDR2 SNEGSKA (reference sequence). The CDR3 has 14 residues. The CDR3 region is CNAPGLAFSYEQYF. The CDR3, as DNA: TGCAATGCCCCGGGACTAGCGTTCTCCTACGAGCAGTACTTC.

This clonotype turned up a few times. The rearrangement links TRBV29-1 to TRBJ2-5, with 12 bases fitting TRBD2. The V and J ends lost 3 bases and 4 bases, in that order; junction bases with no gene match: 6. Germline V gene data show CDR1 as SQVTM and CDR2 as ANQGSEA. This CDR3 has 15 amino acids. CDR3 loop: CSVDRLAGDLETQYF. In DNA form, the CDR3 reads TGCAGCGTTGATCGACTAGCGGGGGACCTAGAGACCCAGTACTTC. Full variable domain (missing parts from reference TRBV29-1 and TRBJ2-5): SAVISQKPSRDICQRGTSLTIQCQVDSQVTMMFWYRQQPGQSLTLIATANQGSEATYESGFVIDKFPISRPNLTFSTLTVSNMSPEDSSIYLCSVDRLAGDLETQYFGPGTRLLVL.

In nucleotides, the CDR3 is TGCAGTCCCATGTACAATGAGCAGTTCTTC. Protein product: CSPMYNEQFF. This chain joins TRBV20-1 and TRBJ2-1; D is uncertain. This CDR3 has 10 amino acids. Trimming removed 8 bases at V and 4 bases at J, with 6 bases between. The germline V gene has CDR1 DFQATT and CDR2 SNEGSKA (reference sequence).

Comments on this clonotype: A read error may produce the germline difference seen at one junction end. The chain is built from TRBV20-1 and TRBJ2-1, with D possibly matching TRBD2 (5 bases). The CDR3 covers 13 residues. Germline V gives CDR1 DFQATT, CDR2 SNEGSKA (reference sequence). The CDR3 sequence is CSAEGGGNNERFF. CDR3 nucleotides: TGCAGTGCCGAGGGCGGCGGAAACAATGAGCGGTTCTTC.

This clonotype was seen more than once but under ten times. V is TRBV29-1 and J is TRBJ1-1; D call uncertain. The CDR3 runs to 13 residues. Germline values: CDR1 SQVTM, CDR2 ANQGSEA. V lost 7 bases, J lost 2 bases, and 14 bases lay in between. The CDR3 here is CSASVGLNTEAFF. The CDR3 DNA follows: TGCAGCGCTTCGGTGGGTCTTAACACTGAAGCTTTCTTT. Variable domain in full (rest from reference TRBV29-1 and TRBJ1-1): SAVISQKPSRDICQRGTSLTIQCQVDSQVTMMFWYRQQPGQSLTLIATANQGSEATYESGFVIDKFPISRPNLTFSTLTVSNMSPEDSSIYLCSASVGLNTEAFFGQGTRLTVV.

This clonotype was counted at least ten times. Being one base from a much bigger clone, this may be a read error. The chain couples TRBV7-2 to TRBJ2-1, with 8 bases identical to TRBD2. TRBJ2-7 explains the end of the DNA better; the J call may be wrong. This CDR3 region has 15 residues. The germline CDR1 and CDR2 sequences are SGHTA and FQGNSA. The CDR3 sequence: CASSLSGVSYNEQYF. CDR3 DNA sequence: TGTGCCAGCAGCCTTAGCGGGGTCTCCTACAATGAGCAGTACTTC.

The chain has TRBV6-2 or TRBV6-3 and TRBJ2-1; D perhaps matches TRBD2 (6 bases). Trimming took off 3 bases at V and 0 bases at J, with 12 bases between the two ends. The CDR3 has 16 amino acids. Germline loops: CDR1 MNHEY, CDR2 SVGEGT. The CDR3 DNA reads TGTGCCAGCAGTTATAAGATGGGGGGCTCCTACAATGAGCAGTTCTTC. It is translated as CASSYKMGGSYNEQFF.